The rows below give T cell receptor beta chains drawn from one sample of a study of blood T cells in healthy people across ages. TCRdb recomputed calls from the 5' RACE reads with MiXCR, one row per CDR3 protein. The sample lists roughly 1.5 million distinct CDR3 sequences; approximately 43% were seen once. The sample consisted of blood. Receptor source: a woman aged 18-30 years in good health. The CDR3 runs from the conserved cysteine through the conserved F or W. A D gene is named only where the DNA matches it firmly. A clone size is listed for some rows: how often the clone was seen (once, few, many), or a class if it is expanded.

cdr3_aa cdr3_nt d_call j_call v_call clone_size
CATLQGGLQTYEQYF TGTGCCACCCTACAGGGCGGCCTCCAAACCTACGAGCAGTACTTC NA TRBJ2-7 TRBV28 NA
CASSEWDPYSNQPQHF TGTGCCAGCAGTGAATGGGACCCCTATAGCAATCAGCCCCAGCATTTT NA TRBJ1-5 TRBV2 NA
CSVERASGGGETQYF TGCAGCGTTGAGCGGGCTAGCGGAGGGGGAGAGACCCAGTACTTC NA TRBJ2-5 TRBV29-1 once
CASSLDDRALIYGYTF TGTGCCAGCAGCTTAGATGACAGGGCATTAATCTATGGCTACACCTTC TRBD1 TRBJ1-2 TRBV7-9 few
CASSSISSKETQYF TGTGCCAGCAGCTCTATTTCTAGCAAAGAGACCCAGTACTTC NA TRBJ2-5 TRBV5-4 few
CASSVLGQGYNEQYF TGTGCCAGCAGCGTACTGGGACAGGGCTACAATGAGCAGTACTTC TRBD1 TRBJ2-7 TRBV7-2 NA
CSVWSQGTEQYF TGCAGCGTTTGGTCCCAGGGGACCGAGCAGTACTTC NA TRBJ2-7 TRBV29-1 NA
CASSSRDRGTEAFF TGTGCCAGCAGTTCTAGAGACAGGGGAACTGAAGCTTTCTTT TRBD1 TRBJ1-1 TRBV6-6 NA
CASSPSRAARRDTQYF TGTGCCAGCAGCCCCAGCAGGGCGGCTAGGAGAGATACGCAGTATTTT NA TRBJ2-3 TRBV7-8 few
CASSKGADTEAFF TGTGCCAGCAGCAAGGGAGCCGACACTGAAGCTTTCTTT NA TRBJ1-1 TRBV21-1 NA
CASSSDINPNEKLFF TGTGCCAGCAGCTCAGACATTAATCCCAATGAAAAACTGTTTTTT NA TRBJ1-4 TRBV7-9 NA
CSVGGQGSIQYF TGCAGCGTTGGGGGACAGGGTAGCATTCAGTACTTC TRBD1 TRBJ2-4 TRBV29-1 NA
CASSFSGRGNGGTQYF TGTGCCAGCAGTTTTAGCGGCAGGGGGAACGGAGGTACGCAGTATTTT NA TRBJ2-3 TRBV27 NA
CASSLQTGYEQYF TGTGCCAGCAGCCTTCAAACAGGGTATGAGCAGTACTTC NA TRBJ2-7 TRBV7-2 many
CASSLVIMGTEAFF TGTGCCAGCAGCTTAGTGATAATGGGGACTGAAGCTTTCTTT NA TRBJ1-1 TRBV7-9 once
CASSPRTGVGAFF TGCGCCAGCAGCCCAAGGACGGGAGTTGGAGCTTTCTTT NA TRBJ1-1 TRBV4-3 NA
CAGSSRGQDTQYF TGTGCCGGCAGTTCCAGGGGGCAAGATACGCAGTATTTT TRBD1 TRBJ2-3 TRBV12-3/TRBV12-4 NA
CASTQRRFYNEQFF TGTGCCAGCACTCAGCGGAGATTCTACAATGAGCAGTTCTTC NA TRBJ2-1 TRBV6-5 NA
CASSPHGTSGLNEQFF TGTGCCAGCAGCCCACACGGGACTAGCGGACTCAATGAGCAGTTCTTC TRBD2 TRBJ2-1 TRBV11-2 NA
CSASDQREGVRTYNEQFF TGCAGTGCAAGCGACCAGCGGGAGGGCGTTCGTACCTACAATGAGCAGTTCTTC TRBD2 TRBJ2-1 TRBV20-1 few
CSAVAGAGYTF TGCAGTGCCGTAGCGGGGGCCGGCTACACCTTC NA TRBJ1-2 TRBV20-1 few
CASSLGASRHNEQFF TGTGCCAGCAGCTTAGGGGCTAGCAGACACAATGAGCAGTTCTTC NA TRBJ2-1 TRBV7-2 few
CASSLQRENVNTQYF TGTGCCAGCAGCTTACAGCGGGAGAACGTCAATACGCAGTATTTT TRBD2 TRBJ2-3 TRBV7-2 NA
CSARDRLAGDGEQYF TGCAGTGCTAGAGATAGGCTAGCGGGAGATGGCGAGCAGTACTTC TRBD2 TRBJ2-7 TRBV20-1 NA
CASSAALGGTDTQYF TGCGCCAGCAGCGCGGCGCTGGGAGGTACAGATACGCAGTATTTT NA TRBJ2-3 TRBV5-1 NA
CAGQGTSYEQYF TGTGCTGGGCAAGGGACCTCCTACGAGCAGTACTTC NA TRBJ2-7 TRBV7-9 NA
CASSQDISGPLSYEQYF TGCGCCAGCAGCCAAGATATATCAGGTCCCCTCTCCTACGAGCAGTACTTC NA TRBJ2-7 TRBV4-1 NA
CASSLGSPGPSEQYF TGTGCCAGCAGCTTAGGTTCCCCAGGGCCAAGCGAGCAGTACTTC NA TRBJ2-7 TRBV7-8 NA
CASSYSGGAAETQYF TGCGCCAGCAGTTATAGCGGGGGGGCAGCGGAGACCCAGTACTTC TRBD2 TRBJ2-5 TRBV5-1 NA
CASSKGTDEAYEQYF TGTGCCAGCAGCAAAGGGACGGACGAAGCCTACGAGCAGTACTTC NA TRBJ2-7 TRBV21-1 NA
CASSRELGENTEAFF TGTGCCAGCAGCCGTGAACTGGGGGAGAACACTGAAGCTTTCTTT NA TRBJ1-1 TRBV12-3/TRBV12-4 few
CASSLGQTEQFF TGTGCCAGCAGTTTAGGGCAGACTGAGCAGTTCTTC NA TRBJ2-1 TRBV28 NA
CASRKTGGQEQYF TGCGCCAGCAGGAAAACAGGGGGCCAAGAGCAGTACTTC TRBD1 TRBJ2-7 TRBV4-1 NA
CAISSGSRNAPLHF TGTGCCATCTCCTCCGGGAGCCGGAATGCACCCCTCCACTTT NA TRBJ1-6 TRBV12-3/TRBV12-4 NA
CASRGTLPTDTQYF TGTGCCAGCAGGGGGACGCTACCCACAGATACGCAGTATTTT NA TRBJ2-3 TRBV2 few
CASSWWRQGAVWEQYF TGTGCCAGCAGTTGGTGGAGACAGGGGGCGGTGTGGGAGCAGTACTTC TRBD1 TRBJ2-5 TRBV27 NA
CASSPRGHWDNEQYF TGTGCCAGCAGCCCCAGGGGTCATTGGGACAATGAGCAGTACTTC NA TRBJ2-7 TRBV13 NA
CATQPGRGWGNQPQHF TGTGCCACCCAACCAGGTAGAGGGTGGGGCAATCAGCCCCAGCATTTT NA TRBJ1-5 TRBV24-1 NA
CSVAGVIDEQFF TGCAGCGTTGCGGGAGTTATCGATGAGCAGTTCTTC NA TRBJ2-1 TRBV29-1 NA
CASSLFAIGTAYYGYTF TGTGCCAGCAGTTTATTCGCTATTGGAACGGCTTACTATGGCTACACCTTC NA TRBJ1-2 TRBV28 NA
CASSEGHGDQPQHF TGTGCCAGCAGTGAAGGGCACGGTGATCAGCCCCAGCATTTT NA TRBJ1-5 TRBV2 NA
CTSREPGQGGQPQHF TGTACCAGCAGAGAACCGGGACAGGGCGGTCAGCCCCAGCATTTT TRBD1 TRBJ1-5 TRBV12-3/TRBV12-4 NA
CASSLAQAFNEKLFF TGTGCCAGCAGTTTGGCGCAGGCCTTTAATGAAAAACTGTTTTTT NA TRBJ1-4 TRBV12-3/TRBV12-4 few
CASSQTWVEQYF TGTGCCAGCAGCCAAACTTGGGTCGAGCAGTACTTC NA TRBJ2-7 TRBV7-2 NA
CASSSLGSNTEAFF TGTGCCAGCAGCTCCTTGGGGAGTAACACTGAAGCTTTCTTT NA TRBJ1-1 TRBV7-9 NA
CASSWSGAGELFF TGTGCCAGCAGTTGGTCAGGGGCCGGGGAGCTGTTTTTT NA TRBJ2-2 TRBV6-2/TRBV6-3 NA
CSARRSGALNTEAFF TGCAGTGCTAGAAGGTCAGGGGCGTTGAACACTGAAGCTTTCTTT NA TRBJ1-1 TRBV20-1 NA
CAISESPGRGRFSEQYF TGTGCCATCAGTGAGTCCCCGGGGAGGGGGCGTTTTAGTGAGCAGTACTTC NA TRBJ2-5 TRBV10-3 NA
CASSLSPEERDTEAFF TGTGCCAGCAGCTTATCCCCGGAGGAACGCGACACTGAAGCTTTCTTT NA TRBJ1-1 TRBV7-2 NA
CASSIEGRNIQYF TGTGCCAGTAGTATAGAAGGGAGGAACATTCAGTACTTC NA TRBJ2-4 TRBV19 NA
CASKSGTDYEQYF TGTGCCAGCAAATCCGGGACAGACTACGAGCAGTACTTC TRBD1 TRBJ2-7 TRBV6-1 NA
CASSLRTGQGAGTEAFF TGCGCCAGCAGCTTACGCACCGGACAGGGGGCTGGGACTGAAGCTTTCTTT TRBD1 TRBJ1-1 TRBV5-1 NA
CASSLSQVRIGQPQHF TGTGCCAGCAGTTTGAGCCAGGTACGGATCGGTCAGCCCCAGCATTTT NA TRBJ1-5 TRBV28 NA
CASSPNPVSYEQYF TGTGCCAGCAGCCCGAATCCCGTCTCCTACGAGCAGTACTTC NA TRBJ2-7 TRBV27 few
CASTRQGSNQPQHF TGTGCCAGCACCCGACAGGGAAGCAATCAGCCCCAGCATTTT TRBD1 TRBJ1-5 TRBV6-2/TRBV6-3 NA
CAWSRHRDGAGYKAFF TGTGCCTGGAGTCGCCACAGGGATGGGGCAGGATATAAAGCTTTCTTT NA TRBJ1-1 TRBV30 few
CSASVTGWYQGTQYF TGCAGTGCTAGTGTGACAGGGTGGTACCAAGGGACCCAGTACTTC TRBD1 TRBJ2-5 TRBV20-1 few
CASSGTPGETQYF TGTGCCAGCAGTGGGACCCCTGGAGAGACCCAGTACTTC NA TRBJ2-5 TRBV28 NA